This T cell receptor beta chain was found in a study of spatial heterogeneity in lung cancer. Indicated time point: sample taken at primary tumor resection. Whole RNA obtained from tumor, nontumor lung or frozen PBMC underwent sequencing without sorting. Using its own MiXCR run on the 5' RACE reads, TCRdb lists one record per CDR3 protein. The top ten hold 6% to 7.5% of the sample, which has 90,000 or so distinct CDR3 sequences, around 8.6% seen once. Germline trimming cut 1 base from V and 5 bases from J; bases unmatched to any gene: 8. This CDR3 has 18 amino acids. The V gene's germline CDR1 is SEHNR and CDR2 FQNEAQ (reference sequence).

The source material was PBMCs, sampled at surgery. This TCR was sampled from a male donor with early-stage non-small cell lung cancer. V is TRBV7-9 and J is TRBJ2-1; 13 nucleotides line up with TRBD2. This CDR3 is CASSLDRGLAGANNEQFF. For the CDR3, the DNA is TGTGCCAGCAGCTTAGATCGAGGACTAGCGGGAGCCAACAATGAGCAGTTCTTC. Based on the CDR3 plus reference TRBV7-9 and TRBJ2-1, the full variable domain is DTGVSQNPRHKITKRGQNVTFRCDPISEHNRLYWYRQTLGQGPEFLTYFQNEAQLEKSRLLSDRFSAERPKGSFSTLEIQRTEQGDSAMYLCASSLDRGLAGANNEQFFGPGTRLTVL.